This T cell receptor (beta chain) stems from a study of T cells in Graves' hyperthyroidism and ophthalmopathy. RNA transcripts gave rise to amplified TCR beta CDR3 regions. TCR CDR3 regions were first amplified by RT-PCR with HTBI primers. TCRdb fed the multiplex PCR reads into MiXCR, producing one record per CDR3 protein. The sample includes a few hundred thousand distinct CDR3 sequences, roughly 13% of them seen just once. Germline V gene lookup returns CDR1 SGHRS and CDR2 YFSETQ. The ends lost 4 bases at V and 0 bases at J; junction bases unmatched: 6. CDR3 length: 16 amino acids. Sample: blood. The rearrangement joins TRBV5-1 to TRBJ1-4; 7 nucleotides agree with TRBD1. The receptor was isolated from a woman aged 25 to 39 with Graves' hyperthyroidism that later progressed to Graves' ophthalmopathy. For the CDR3, the DNA is TGCGCCAGCAGCCCGGACAGGACGGCAACTAATGAAAAACTGTTTTTT. Its protein product is CASSPDRTATNEKLFF.